The rows below give T cell receptor beta chains drawn from one sample of a study of CD8 T cells in Susac syndrome. TCRdb re-analysed the immunoSEQ multiplex PCR reads in MiXCR, keeping a single row per CDR3 protein. In the table there are 100,000 to 150,000 distinct CDR3 sequences, around 94% of which are singletons. What was sequenced was CD8+ T cells from PBMCs. These receptors came from a human donor with Susac syndrome. Both conserved end residues are part of each CDR3.

J	V	CDR3
TRBJ2-7	TRBV29-1	CSVELDETRSYEQYF
TRBJ2-1	TRBV9	CASSAGSSGVSYNEQFF
TRBJ2-7	TRBV20-1	CSARGFDRGEQYF
TRBJ1-1	TRBV15	CATSREVPQDEAFF
TRBJ2-5	TRBV27	CASSSRAGEIETQYF
TRBJ1-1	TRBV5-6	CASSPEGQEGEAFF
TRBJ1-2	TRBV12-3/TRBV12-4	CASSVTVYGYTF
TRBJ1-2	TRBV5-1	CASSFQNNYGYTF
TRBJ2-7	TRBV7-9	CASSGGRGTSGVSEQYF
TRBJ2-7	TRBV4-1	CASSQDGGSYEQYF
TRBJ2-3	TRBV7-9	CASSLEWADTQYF
TRBJ1-1	TRBV4-1	CASSGTGGLEAFF
TRBJ1-2	TRBV5-1	CASSPRWGACGYTF
TRBJ1-2	TRBV12-3/TRBV12-4	CASSPGPYCTF
TRBJ2-1	TRBV3-1	CASSPRESGRTYNEQFF
TRBJ2-3	TRBV11-2	CASSLLWTSGSMDTQYF
TRBJ2-7	TRBV27	CASRMRGRDYEQYF
TRBJ2-5	TRBV5-6	CASSFLDVGSTTQYF
TRBJ2-2	TRBV12-3/TRBV12-4	CASSLGTGELFF
TRBJ2-7	TRBV10-3	CAISESGPAGQYF
TRBJ2-5	TRBV9	CASSPEGLETQYF
TRBJ2-1	TRBV24-1	CATSLGSGREQFF
TRBJ2-2	TRBV20-1	CSARDFGVANTGELFF
TRBJ2-7	TRBV5-1	CASSTGTGPYEQYF
TRBJ2-3	TRBV24-1	CATMGAGDTDTQYF
TRBJ1-1	TRBV19	CASSIDGFGTEAFF
TRBJ1-2	TRBV30	CAWSDGGANGYTF
TRBJ1-2	TRBV7-9	CASSPSRLGQNYGYTF
TRBJ2-3	TRBV13	CASSLDVTSGDLQGADTQYF
TRBJ2-7	TRBV29-1	CSVEDLYEQYF
TRBJ1-3	TRBV4-1	CASSQTQASGNTIYF
TRBJ2-7	TRBV6-5	CASSSGAYEQYF
TRBJ2-5	TRBV12-5	CASGFWGPGETQYF
TRBJ1-1	TRBV30	CAFQGIRVEAFF
TRBJ2-5	TRBV7-6	CASSPEDQETQYF
TRBJ2-7	TRBV5-4	CASSLDGREQYF
TRBJ2-6	TRBV14	CASSQLNSGANVLTF
TRBJ1-1	TRBV9	CASSPPAGWSTEAFF
TRBJ2-1	TRBV18	CASSPPANPRHEQFF
TRBJ2-1	TRBV7-8	CASSLVPSGSYAFF
TRBJ2-1	TRBV11-2	CASNPGARGPNEQFF
TRBJ2-2	TRBV28	CATRAGTLTRLTGELFF
TRBJ1-5	TRBV6-1	CASSEWGQPQHF
TRBJ2-1	TRBV13	CASSGRGSSDNEQFF
TRBJ2-2	TRBV2	CASSEERESTGELFF
TRBJ2-2	TRBV12-3/TRBV12-4	CASSLDRGNTGELFF
TRBJ2-5	TRBV13	CASSLGNSGGQETQYF
TRBJ2-3	TRBV7-9	CASSRLEMDGASTDTQYF
TRBJ2-1	TRBV20-1	CSARGFSNEQFF
TRBJ2-1	TRBV20-1	CSAREGTSRPNEQFF
TRBJ2-7	TRBV19	CASSIAGDYEQYF
TRBJ2-7	TRBV29-1	CSVEGGQGAQYEQYF